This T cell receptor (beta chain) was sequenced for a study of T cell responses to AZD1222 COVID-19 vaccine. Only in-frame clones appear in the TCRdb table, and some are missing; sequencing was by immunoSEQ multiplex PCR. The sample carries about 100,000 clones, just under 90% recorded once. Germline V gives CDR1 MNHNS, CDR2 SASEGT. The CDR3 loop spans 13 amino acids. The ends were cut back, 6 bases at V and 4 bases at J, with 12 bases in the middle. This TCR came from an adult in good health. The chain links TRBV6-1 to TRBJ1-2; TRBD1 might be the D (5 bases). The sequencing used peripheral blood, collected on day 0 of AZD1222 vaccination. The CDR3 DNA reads TGTGCCAGCAGCGCTGGGACTTCCTATGGCTACACCTTC. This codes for CASSAGTSYGYTF.